The 30 T cell receptor beta chains listed next were all sequenced from one sample in a study of T cell clones after liver transplantation. The table came from immunoSEQ multiplex PCR; TCRdb's copy has only in-frame clones and leaves some out. The table has over 25,000 clones, more than 90% seen once. The source was CD8+ T cells from blood, collected 12 months after liver transplant. These receptors were collected from a human patient who received a liver transplant. Some of the T cells might come from the graft donor.

The rearrangement joins TRBV9 to TRBJ2-2; 8 bases are a match to TRBD1. The germline CDR1 and CDR2 sequences are SGDLS and YYNGEE. This CDR3 region has 14 residues. V was clipped by 5 bases and J by 5 bases; unmatched bases: 5. CDR3: CASRPTGGTGELFF. CDR3 nucleotides: TGTGCCAGCAGACCCACAGGGGGGACCGGGGAGCTGTTTTTT.

V usage is TRBV7-9 and J usage is TRBJ1-1; the match to TRBD1 covers 9 bases. The CDR3 contains 13 residues. V trimming: 5 bases; J trimming: 5 bases; junction bases outside the gene matches: 3. Looked up from germline, CDR1 is SEHNR and CDR2 is FQNEAQ (reference sequence). In DNA, the CDR3 is TGTGCCAGCAGCCCAGGGACAGGGACTGAAGCTTTCTTT. Translation: CASSPGTGTEAFF.

The genes are TRBV6-1 and TRBJ1-4; no clear D gene. V lost 6 bases, J lost 8 bases, and 16 bases lay in between. Germline CDR1 is MNHNS and CDR2 is SASEGT. This CDR3 has 14 amino acids. CDR3 sequence (DNA): TGTGCCAGCAGCCTCAGGCAGACATGGGAAAAACTGTTTTTT. Translating it yields CASSLRQTWEKLFF.

This sequence joins TRBV18 and TRBJ1-3; no clear D gene. This CDR3 comprises 17 residues. CDR1 and CDR2 (germline): KGHSH, LQKENI. Trimming stripped 0 bases from V and 2 bases from J, with 14 bases between. This chain's CDR3 is CASSPPQDPPTGNTIYF. Here the CDR3 DNA reads TGTGCCAGCTCACCACCTCAGGATCCTCCTACTGGAAACACCATATATTTT.

This clone was observed once. The chain carries TRBV19 and TRBJ2-7; D not resolved. There are 14 residues in the CDR3. CDR1 is LNHDA and CDR2 is SQIVND in the germline V gene (reference sequence). Trimming left V 3 bases short and J 0 bases short, with 9 bases between. The CDR3 sequence is CASSMTSSSYEQYF. The CDR3 DNA is TGTGCCAGTAGTATGACTTCGAGCTCCTACGAGCAGTACTTC.

This clone was seen just once. The chain recombines TRBV7-8 with TRBJ2-3, with TRBD2 matching 9 bases. Germline loops: CDR1 SGHVS, CDR2 FQNEAQ. V shed 4 bases and J 4 bases; nucleotides not matched to a gene: 6. The CDR3 has 15 amino acids. DNA for the CDR3: TGTGCCAGCAGCTCGGGACTAGCTATCGCAGATACGCAGTATTTT. It codes for CASSSGLAIADTQYF. The full variable domain, with the rest looked up from reference TRBV7-8 and TRBJ2-3, is GAGVSQSPRYKVAKRGQDVALRCDPISGHVSLFWYQQALGQGPEFLTYFQNEAQLDKSGLPSDRFFAERPEGSVSTLKIQRTQQEDSAVYLCASSSGLAIADTQYFGPGTRLTVL.

The gene calls are TRBV9 and TRBJ2-1, with D uncertain. With 0 bases removed from V and 10 bases from J, the gap between germline ends came to 11 bases. This CDR3 spans 13 amino acids. CDR1 is SGDLS and CDR2 is YYNGEE in the germline V gene. The CDR3: CASSVATREEQFF. CDR3 DNA: TGTGCCAGCAGCGTAGCTACCCGCGAAGAGCAGTTCTTC.

The V and J genes are TRBV19 and TRBJ1-1; 9 bases line up with TRBD1. V shed 3 bases and J 0 bases; nucleotides not matched to a gene: 2. The CDR3 length is 15 residues. CDR1 is LNHDA and CDR2 is SQIVND in the germline V gene (reference sequence). CDR3 loop: CASSMTGGMNTEAFF. The CDR3 bases are TGTGCCAGTAGTATGACAGGGGGTATGAACACTGAAGCTTTCTTT. Full variable domain (outside the CDR3, taken from reference TRBV19 and TRBJ1-1): DGGITQSPKYLFRKEGQNVTLSCEQNLNHDAMYWYRQDPGQGLRLIYYSQIVNDFQKGDIAEGYSVSREKKESFPLTVTSAQKNPTAFYLCASSMTGGMNTEAFFGQGTRLTVV.

The chain links TRBV19 to TRBJ2-2, with D hard to call. CDR1 is LNHDA and CDR2 is SQIVND in the germline V gene (reference sequence). The CDR3 spans 15 residues. Trimming removed 8 bases at V and 0 bases at J, with 13 bases between. As DNA, the CDR3 is TGTGCCAGTCAGTGGGCGACTGCGAACACCGGGGAGCTGTTTTTT. This codes for CASQWATANTGELFF.

The genes are TRBV27 and TRBJ1-1; D ambiguous. Trimming cost V 2 bases and J 7 bases, with 8 bases left between them. CDR3 length: 12 residues. Germline V gene sequence: CDR1 MNHEY, CDR2 SMNVEV (reference sequence). In nucleotides, the CDR3 is TGTGCCAGCAGTTTAAAGGGCCGTGAAGCTTTCTTT. This gives the protein CASSLKGREAFF.

The chain employs TRBV14 and TRBJ2-1, with D perhaps matching TRBD2 (5 bases). The CDR3 loop spans 12 amino acids. V was shortened by 3 bases and J by 8 bases, with 8 bases between the two germline ends. Germline V gene data show CDR1 as SGHDN and CDR2 as FVKESK. CDR3 in amino acids: CASSQSRDEQFF. CDR3 in DNA: TGTGCCAGCAGCCAGTCGAGGGATGAGCAGTTCTTC.

V is TRBV4-3 and J is TRBJ2-7; D might be TRBD2 (6 bases). Germline-derived CDR1 and CDR2 are LGHNA and YSLEER. The CDR3 consists of 15 residues. V gave up 2 bases and J gave up 0 bases, with 11 bases separating them. The CDR3 reads CASSQLAQDSYEQYF. The CDR3 DNA reads TGCGCCAGCAGCCAACTAGCGCAAGACTCCTACGAGCAGTACTTC.

On this clone itself: One end of the junction is discordant with germline, which a read error may explain. This sample also contains other DNA sequences that code for the same CDR3. CDR3 bases: TGCGCCACCAGCAGAGATACTTCAGGCTCCTACGAGCAGTACTTC. This codes for CATSRDTSGSYEQYF. The V call is TRBV15, the J call TRBJ2-7; D not resolved. CDR1 LNHNV and CDR2 YYDKDF come from the germline V gene (reference sequence). The CDR3 sequence is 15 residues long.

The chain carries TRBV28 and TRBJ2-7, with D unclear. Trimming took 2 bases from V and 0 from J, leaving 8 bases between them. Germline-derived CDR1 and CDR2 are MDHEN and SYDVKM. This CDR3 has 14 amino acids. CDR3 sequence (DNA): TGTGCCAGCAGTTTACTGGGAAACTCCTACGAGCAGTACTTC. Translating it yields CASSLLGNSYEQYF.

The V gene is TRBV9, the J gene TRBJ2-5, with D possibly matching TRBD2 (5 bases). Germline V lookup: CDR1 SGDLS, CDR2 YYNGEE. The V gene lost 3 bases and the J gene lost 0 bases, with 15 bases spanning the gap. The CDR3 sequence is 16 residues long. CDR3 region: CASSAGELLNQETQYF. The CDR3 DNA sequence: TGTGCCAGCAGCGCCGGGGAGCTACTGAACCAAGAGACCCAGTACTTC.

This clone came up a few times. J is TRBJ1-6 and V is TRBV10-2; possible D gene TRBD1, 6 bases. The CDR3 is 14 residues long. The germline V gene encodes CDR1 WSHSY and CDR2 SAAADI. Trimming took 5 bases from V and 8 from J, leaving 13 bases between them. CDR3 nucleotide sequence: TGCGCCAGCAGTCAGGGGATCATTGATTCACCCCTCCACTTT. Translating it yields CASSQGIIDSPLHF.

The rearrangement uses TRBV4-2 and TRBJ2-7; 7 nucleotides align to TRBD2. Germline assignment: CDR1 LGHNA and CDR2 YNFKEQ. The CDR3 loop spans 14 amino acids. Losses at the gene ends were 4 bases for V and 1 base for J; bases not matched to a gene: 4. CDR3 protein: CASSPPSGSYEQYF. The CDR3 DNA sequence: TGTGCCAGCAGCCCGCCTAGCGGATCCTACGAGCAGTACTTC.

The V call is TRBV5-1, the J call TRBJ2-7; 7 nucleotides line up with TRBD2. Germline values: CDR1 SGHRS, CDR2 YFSETQ. Trimming cost V 0 bases and J 2 bases; bases outside gene matches: 8. This CDR3 comprises 16 residues. CDR3 sequence: CASSLESLAVTYEQYF. CDR3 sequence (DNA): TGCGCCAGCAGCTTGGAATCCCTAGCGGTAACCTACGAGCAGTACTTC.

This clone was found once. The chain links TRBV7-9 to TRBJ2-2, with TRBD2 as a possible D gene (5 bases). The CDR3 length is 16 residues. Trimming stripped 2 bases from V and 2 bases from J, with 12 bases between. CDR1 is SEHNR, CDR2 FQNEAQ, per germline (reference sequence). CDR3 loop: CASSLSFSGNTGELFF. The CDR3 coding sequence is TGTGCCAGCAGCTTAAGCTTTTCGGGAAACACCGGGGAGCTGTTTTTT.

The rearrangement links TRBV4-1 to TRBJ2-7; D unresolved. The germline V gene has CDR1 MGHRA and CDR2 YSYEKL. This CDR3 comprises 15 residues. V was clipped by 3 bases and J by 7 bases, with 19 bases between them. The CDR3 protein is CASSHPAPLIAEQYF. CDR3 sequence (DNA): TGCGCCAGCAGCCATCCCGCGCCTTTAATTGCAGAGCAGTACTTC.

This clone occurred once. The chain has TRBV21-1 and TRBJ1-1; the table assigns TRBD1, which was not confirmed against the DNA. TRBV21-1 is annotated as a pseudogene. CDR3 length: 14 amino acids. CDR3: CASRVGQGPDEAFF. The DNA for the CDR3 is TGTGCCAGCAGGGTAGGGCAGGGGCCGGATGAAGCTTTCTTT.

The V call is TRBV6-6, the J call TRBJ1-4; possibly TRBD1 for D (5 bases). V lost 5 bases to trimming and J lost 5 bases, with 18 bases between them. The germline gives CDR1 MNHNY, CDR2 SVGAGI (reference sequence). The CDR3 totals 16 residues. Here the CDR3 reads CASSPMSGAENEKLFF. CDR3 sequence (DNA): TGTGCCAGCAGTCCGATGAGCGGGGCAGAGAATGAAAAACTGTTTTTT.

The rearrangement links TRBV2 to TRBJ2-1; D is possibly TRBD2 (6 bases). The germline gives CDR1 SNHLY, CDR2 FYNNEI. The CDR3 consists of 18 residues. The V end lost 0 bases, the J end lost 0 bases, and 15 bases lay between the germline ends. CDR3 DNA sequence: TGTGCCAGCAGTGAAGCGCAAGGCGGGGCGAGCTCCTACAATGAGCAGTTCTTC. Its translation: CASSEAQGGASSYNEQFF.

The chain is built from TRBV21-1 and TRBJ2-3; the table assigns TRBD2, which was not confirmed against the DNA. TRBV21-1 is given as a pseudogene. The CDR3 covers 16 residues. CDR3 nucleotides: TGTGCCAGCAGCAAAATCGAGGGAGTCGGCACAGATACGCAGTATTTT. Protein product: CASSKIEGVGTDTQYF.

J is TRBJ2-5 and V is TRBV27; 9 nucleotides align to TRBD2. The V gene's germline CDR1 is MNHEY and CDR2 SMNVEV (reference sequence). The CDR3 contains 15 residues. The V gene end was trimmed by 6 bases and the J gene end by 0 bases; junction bases not matched to a gene: 5. The CDR3 loop is CASREAGGHQETQYF. The CDR3 nucleotides read TGTGCCAGCAGGGAAGCGGGAGGCCACCAAGAGACCCAGTACTTC.

V is TRBV28 and J is TRBJ1-4; D is undetermined. The V gene's germline CDR1 is MDHEN and CDR2 SYDVKM. This CDR3 spans 14 amino acids. V lost 10 bases and J 7 bases, leaving 19 bases between the germline ends. The CDR3 DNA sequence: TGTGCCACCACACCTGCCGGGTATCCTGAAAAACTGTTTTTT. Translating it yields CATTPAGYPEKLFF.

This clone was recorded only once. The chain couples TRBV19 to TRBJ2-2, with 8 nucleotides matching TRBD1. J lost 7 bases, V lost 6 bases, and 25 bases had no gene match. The germline gives CDR1 LNHDA, CDR2 SQIVND (reference sequence). The CDR3 consists of 20 residues. CDR3 bases: TGTGCCAGTAGCTTGTTTACGTCCCCTCGGGACAGGTCTGTGGACGGGGAGCTGTTTTTT. Protein product: CASSLFTSPRDRSVDGELFF.

The chain carries TRBV10-2 and TRBJ2-7; TRBD1 matches 9 bases. The J segment lost 0 bases and the V segment lost 6 bases, leaving 6 bases of the junction unmatched. CDR1 WSHSY and CDR2 SAAADI come from the germline V gene. CDR3 size: 15 residues. Here the CDR3 DNA reads TGCGCCAGCAGCATACAGGGACAGGGCTCCTACGAGCAGTACTTC. This encodes CASSIQGQGSYEQYF.

A word on this clone: The same CDR3 can be traced to other DNA sequences in this sample. The V and J genes are TRBV5-6 and TRBJ2-6; possibly TRBD2 for D (5 bases). There are 15 residues in the CDR3. Germline V gene sequence: CDR1 SGHDT, CDR2 YYEEEE. V was trimmed by 4 bases and J by 4 bases, leaving 12 bases between them. The CDR3 loop reads CASSPRVFGANVLTF. The CDR3 bases are TGTGCCAGCAGCCCGAGGGTTTTCGGGGCCAACGTCCTGACTTTC.

The J gene is TRBJ1-1, the V gene TRBV4-1; D remains unclear. Trimming stripped 0 bases from V and 7 bases from J, with 21 bases between. The CDR3 is 17 residues long. Germline assignment: CDR1 MGHRA and CDR2 YSYEKL. The CDR3: CASSQDLGQNPTVEAFF. The CDR3 nucleotides read TGCGCCAGCAGCCAAGATTTGGGCCAGAACCCCACCGTTGAAGCTTTCTTT.